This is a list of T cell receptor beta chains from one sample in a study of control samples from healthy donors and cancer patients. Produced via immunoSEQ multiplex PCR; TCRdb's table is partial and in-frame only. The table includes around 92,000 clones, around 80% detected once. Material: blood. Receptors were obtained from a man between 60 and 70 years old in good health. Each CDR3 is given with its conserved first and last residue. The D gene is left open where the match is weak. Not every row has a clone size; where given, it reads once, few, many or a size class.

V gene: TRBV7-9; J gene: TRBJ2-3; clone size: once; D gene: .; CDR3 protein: CASSLAGADTQYF; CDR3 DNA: TGTGCCAGCAGCTTAGCAGGGGCAGATACGCAGTATTTT
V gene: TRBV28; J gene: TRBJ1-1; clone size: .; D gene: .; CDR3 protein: CASTLDIMNTEAFF; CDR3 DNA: TGTGCCAGCACGCTCGACATAATGAACACTGAAGCTTTCTTT
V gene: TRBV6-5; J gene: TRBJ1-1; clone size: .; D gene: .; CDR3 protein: CASSYSRSQGAEAFF; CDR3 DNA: TGTGCCAGCAGTTACTCGAGGTCCCAGGGAGCTGAAGCTTTCTTT
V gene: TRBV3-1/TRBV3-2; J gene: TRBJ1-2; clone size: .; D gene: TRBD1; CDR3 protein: CASSPGTGGYGYTF; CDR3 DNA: TGTGCCAGCAGCCCCGGGACAGGGGGCTATGGCTACACCTTC
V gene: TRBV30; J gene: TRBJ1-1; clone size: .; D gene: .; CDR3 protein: CAWSVDGGNTEAFF; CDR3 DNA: TGTGCCTGGAGTGTTGACGGCGGGAACACTGAAGCTTTCTTT
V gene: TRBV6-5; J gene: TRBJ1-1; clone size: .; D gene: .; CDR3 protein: CASTLGGLDTEAFF; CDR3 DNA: TGTGCCAGCACCCTAGGAGGGCTTGACACTGAAGCTTTCTTT
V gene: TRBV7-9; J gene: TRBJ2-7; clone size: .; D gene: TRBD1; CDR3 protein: CASRPNVDRGRRSYEQYF; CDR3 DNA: TGTGCCAGCAGACCAAACGTCGACAGGGGGCGCCGATCCTACGAGCAGTACTTC
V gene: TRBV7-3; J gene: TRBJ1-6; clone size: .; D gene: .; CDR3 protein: CASSLTQQGGSPLHF; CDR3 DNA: TGTGCCAGCAGCTTAACGCAACAGGGCGGATCACCCCTCCACTTT
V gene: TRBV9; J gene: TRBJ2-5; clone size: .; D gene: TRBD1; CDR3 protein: CASSVGQGDVETQYF; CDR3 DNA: TGTGCCAGCAGCGTCGGTCAGGGGGACGTTGAGACCCAGTACTTC
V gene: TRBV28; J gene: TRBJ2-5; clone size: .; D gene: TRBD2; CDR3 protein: CASSAELGLAGGPKETQYF; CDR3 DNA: TGTGCCAGCAGCGCCGAACTGGGACTAGCGGGAGGCCCGAAGGAGACCCAGTACTTC
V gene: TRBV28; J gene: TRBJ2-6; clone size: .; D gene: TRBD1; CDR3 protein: CASSYGTVGANVLTF; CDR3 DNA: TGTGCCAGCAGTTACGGGACAGTTGGGGCCAACGTCCTGACTTTC
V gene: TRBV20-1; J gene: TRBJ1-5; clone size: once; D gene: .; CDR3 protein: CNGRADQPQHF; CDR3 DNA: TGCAATGGACGGGCGGATCAGCCCCAGCATTTT
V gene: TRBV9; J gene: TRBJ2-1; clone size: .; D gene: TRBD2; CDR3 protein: CASSVGTSGRNNEQFF; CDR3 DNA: TGTGCCAGCAGCGTGGGGACTAGCGGGAGGAACAATGAGCAGTTCTTC
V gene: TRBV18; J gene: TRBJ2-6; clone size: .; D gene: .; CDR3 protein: CASSPGVAGANVLTF; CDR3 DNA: TGTGCCAGCTCACCGGGGGTAGCGGGGGCCAACGTCCTGACTTTC
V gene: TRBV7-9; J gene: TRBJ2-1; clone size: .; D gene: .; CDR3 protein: CASRADTYNEQFF; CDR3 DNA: TGTGCCAGCAGAGCTGATACCTACAATGAGCAGTTCTTC
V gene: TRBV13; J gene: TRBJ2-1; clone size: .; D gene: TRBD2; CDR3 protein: CASSLGTTSGSFDEQFF; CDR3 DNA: TGTGCCAGCAGCTTAGGCACCACTAGCGGGAGTTTCGATGAGCAGTTCTTC
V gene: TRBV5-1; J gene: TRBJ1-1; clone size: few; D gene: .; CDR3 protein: CASSPEPPITVNTEAFF; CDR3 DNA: TGCGCCAGCAGTCCGGAACCACCCATTACTGTGAACACTGAAGCTTTCTTT
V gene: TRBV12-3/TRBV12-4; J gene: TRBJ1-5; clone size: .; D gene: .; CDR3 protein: CASSSDGNQPQHF; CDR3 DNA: TGTGCCAGCAGCTCGGACGGGAATCAGCCCCAGCATTTT
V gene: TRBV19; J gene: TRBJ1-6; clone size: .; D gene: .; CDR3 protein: CASSPPGRVRNSPLHF; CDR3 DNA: TGTGCCAGTAGTCCACCCGGAAGGGTTAGGAATTCACCCCTCCACTTT
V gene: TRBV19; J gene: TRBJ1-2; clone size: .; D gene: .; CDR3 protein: CASRREDYGYTF; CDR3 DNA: TGTGCCAGTAGGAGGGAAGATTATGGCTACACCTTC
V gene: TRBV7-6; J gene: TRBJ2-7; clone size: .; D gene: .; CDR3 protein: CASSLGGGMTHEQYF; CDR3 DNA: TGTGCCAGCAGCTTAGGGGGCGGGATGACCCACGAGCAGTACTTC
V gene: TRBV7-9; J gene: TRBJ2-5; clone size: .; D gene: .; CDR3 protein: CASSFSQETQYF; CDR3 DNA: TGTGCCAGCAGCTTCTCTCAAGAGACCCAGTACTTC
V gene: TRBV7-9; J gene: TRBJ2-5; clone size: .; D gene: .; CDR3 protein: CASSPPGHPRETQYF; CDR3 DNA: TGTGCCAGCAGCCCCCCGGGACACCCCCGAGAGACCCAGTACTTC
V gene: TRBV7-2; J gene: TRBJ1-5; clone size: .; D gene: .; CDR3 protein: CASSLLGDQPQHF; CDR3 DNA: TGTGCCAGCAGCTTATTAGGGGATCAGCCCCAGCATTTT
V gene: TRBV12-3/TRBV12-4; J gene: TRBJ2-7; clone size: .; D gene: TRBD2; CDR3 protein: CASSSTGTSTHF; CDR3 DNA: TGTGCCAGCAGTTCCACCGGGACTAGTACACACTTC
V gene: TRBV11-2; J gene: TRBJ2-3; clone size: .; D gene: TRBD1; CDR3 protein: CASSTVRGRADTQYF; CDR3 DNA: TGTGCCAGCAGCACCGTGAGGGGGCGGGCAGATACGCAGTATTTT
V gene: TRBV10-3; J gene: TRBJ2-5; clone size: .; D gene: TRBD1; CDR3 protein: CAIRGDRGRETQYF; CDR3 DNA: TGTGCCATCAGGGGGGACAGGGGGAGAGAGACCCAGTACTTC
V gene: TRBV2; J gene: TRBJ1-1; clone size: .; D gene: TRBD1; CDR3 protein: CASGEGAHTEAFF; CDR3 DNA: TGTGCCAGCGGGGAGGGGGCGCACACTGAAGCTTTCTTT
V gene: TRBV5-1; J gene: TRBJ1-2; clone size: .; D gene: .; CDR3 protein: CASSLGALRDGYTF; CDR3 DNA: TGCGCCAGCAGCTTGGGGGCTCTGAGGGACGGCTACACCTTC
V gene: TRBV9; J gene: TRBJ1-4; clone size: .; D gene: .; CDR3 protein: CASSRALNEKLFF; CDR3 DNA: TGTGCCAGCAGCCGGGCCCTTAATGAAAAACTGTTTTTT
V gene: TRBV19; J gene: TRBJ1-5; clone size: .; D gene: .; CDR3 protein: CASNQGLRQPQHF; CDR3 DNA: TGTGCCAGTAACCAGGGACTTCGGCAGCCCCAGCATTTT
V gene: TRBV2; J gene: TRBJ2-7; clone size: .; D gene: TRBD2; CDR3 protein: CASKPAGAPPGEQYF; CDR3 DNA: TGTGCCAGCAAGCCAGCGGGGGCCCCACCTGGCGAGCAGTACTTC
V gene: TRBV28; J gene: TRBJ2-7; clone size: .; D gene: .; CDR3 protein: CASTSGTVSSYEQYF; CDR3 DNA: TGTGCCAGCACCTCCGGGACGGTGAGCTCCTACGAGCAGTACTTC
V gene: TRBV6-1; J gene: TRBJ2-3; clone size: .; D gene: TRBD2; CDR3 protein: CASSEGGSPDTQYF; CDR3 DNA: TGTGCCAGCAGTGAAGGCGGGAGCCCCGATACGCAGTATTTT
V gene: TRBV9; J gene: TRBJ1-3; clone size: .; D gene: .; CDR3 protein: CASKGGGPLSSGNTIYF; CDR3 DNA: TGTGCCAGCAAAGGTGGGGGTCCCTTAAGCTCTGGAAACACCATATATTTT
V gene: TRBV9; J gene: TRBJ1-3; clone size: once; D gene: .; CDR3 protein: CASSGGRGAGNTIYF; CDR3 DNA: TGTGCCAGCAGCGGGGGGAGGGGCGCTGGAAACACCATATATTTT
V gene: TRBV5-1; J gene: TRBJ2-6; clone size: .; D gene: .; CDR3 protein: CASSFRGANVLTF; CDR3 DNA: TGCGCCAGCAGCTTTCGTGGGGCCAACGTCCTGACTTTC
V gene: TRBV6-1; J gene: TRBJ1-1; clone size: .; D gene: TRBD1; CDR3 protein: CASSEVTGSTEAFF; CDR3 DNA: TGTGCCAGCAGTGAAGTGACAGGGAGCACTGAAGCTTTCTTT
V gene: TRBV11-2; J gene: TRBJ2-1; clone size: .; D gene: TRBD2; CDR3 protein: CASSSGLAGVGEQFF; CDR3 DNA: TGTGCCAGCAGCTCGGGACTAGCGGGGGTGGGTGAGCAGTTCTTC
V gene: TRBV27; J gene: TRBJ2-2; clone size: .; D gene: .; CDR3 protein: CASSFSGAGTGELFF; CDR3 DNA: TGTGCCAGCAGTTTTTCGGGGGCCGGCACCGGGGAGCTGTTTTTT
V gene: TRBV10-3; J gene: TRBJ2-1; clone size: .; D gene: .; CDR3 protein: CAISEPRDSSYNEQFF; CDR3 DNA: TGTGCCATCAGTGAGCCCCGGGACTCTTCGTACAATGAGCAGTTCTTC
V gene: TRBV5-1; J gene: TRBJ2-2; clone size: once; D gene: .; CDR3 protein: CASSPTQGRNTGELFF; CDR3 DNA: TGCGCCAGCAGCCCCACCCAGGGGCGTAACACCGGGGAGCTGTTTTTT
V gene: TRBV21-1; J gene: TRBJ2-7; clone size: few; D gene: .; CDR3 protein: CASSKARGPSSYEQYF; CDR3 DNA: TGTGCCAGCAGCAAAGCCAGGGGCCCGAGCTCCTACGAGCAGTACTTC
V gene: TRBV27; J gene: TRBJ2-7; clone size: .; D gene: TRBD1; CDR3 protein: CANQQGYSYEQYF; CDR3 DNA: TGTGCCAATCAACAGGGGTACTCCTACGAGCAGTACTTC
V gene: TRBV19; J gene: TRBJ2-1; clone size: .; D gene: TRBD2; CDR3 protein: CASSIAGGFYNEQFF; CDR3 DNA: TGTGCCAGTAGTATAGCGGGGGGATTCTACAATGAGCAGTTCTTC